These 9 T cell receptor beta chains were all obtained from the same sample, sequenced in a study of cytotoxic CD8 clonotypes in ibrutinib-treated CLL. Assay used: immunoSEQ multiplex PCR; TCRdb lists only in-frame clones, some missing. This table has approximately 350,000 clones, 67% appearing once. The sequencing here drew on PBMCs, taken after 36 months of ibrutinib treatment. These receptors were collected from a human donor with chronic lymphocytic leukemia.

The chain links TRBV5-1 to TRBJ2-7, with D possibly being TRBD1 (6 bases). V lost 5 bases, J lost 4 bases, and 16 bases lay in between. Germline V gene data show CDR1 as SGHRS and CDR2 as YFSETQ. The CDR3 is made up of 14 amino acids. CDR3 in DNA: TGCGCCAGCAGACGGACAGCGTTGGATTACGAGCAGTACTTC. Its translation is CASRRTALDYEQYF.

The rearrangement joins TRBV12-5 to TRBJ1-1; TRBD1 matches 7 bases. Trimming at V came to 6 bases and at J to 6 bases, leaving 4 bases not matched to a gene. The length of the CDR3 is 12 residues. Looked up from germline, CDR1 is LGHNT and CDR2 is FRNRAP. The DNA for the CDR3 is TGTGCTAGTGGGTTCGGACAGGCTGAAGCTTTCTTT. Translating it yields CASGFGQAEAFF.

This chain connects TRBV10-3 to TRBJ2-7; 10 bases agree with TRBD2. Unmatched junction bases numbered 8, after V lost 6 bases and J lost 3 bases. CDR1 and CDR2 from the germline V gene are ENHRY and SYGVKD. CDR3 length: 15 amino acids. DNA for the CDR3: TGTGCCATCAGAGTAGCGGGAGGAGTCCGCTACGAGCAGTACTTC. Encoded protein: CAIRVAGGVRYEQYF.

V gene TRBV27 combines with J gene TRBJ2-7; either TRBD1 or TRBD2 may supply D (5 bases each). V was cut by 1 base and J by 2 bases, with 9 bases left in between. Looked up from germline, CDR1 is MNHEY and CDR2 is SMNVEV (reference sequence). This CDR3 has 14 residues. CDR3 loop: CASSLYGGAYEQYF. CDR3 DNA sequence: TGTGCCAGCAGTTTATATGGGGGAGCCTACGAGCAGTACTTC.

The chain links TRBV7-2 to TRBJ1-3; weak D call: TRBD1 (5 bases). This CDR3 region has 15 residues. Trimming took off 3 bases at V and 0 bases at J, with 9 bases between the two ends. CDR1 SGHTA and CDR2 FQGNSA come from the germline V gene. CDR3 loop: CASSLGPNSGNTIYF. The CDR3 DNA reads TGTGCCAGCAGCTTGGGACCTAACTCTGGAAACACCATATATTTT.

This clone was seen only a few times. V is TRBV2 and J is TRBJ1-2; D possibly corresponds to TRBD1 (5 bases). The CDR3 has 13 amino acids. Per germline, CDR1 SNHLY and CDR2 FYNNEI. V was shortened by 6 bases and J by 2 bases, with 10 bases between the two germline ends. CDR3 loop: CASRAPGNYGYTF. CDR3 in DNA: TGTGCCAGCAGGGCCCCAGGGAACTATGGCTACACCTTC.

The V call is TRBV14, the J call TRBJ2-5; 8 bases are shared with TRBD1. Germline values: CDR1 SGHDN, CDR2 FVKESK. This CDR3 is 14 amino acids long. V lost 1 base to trimming and J lost 5 bases; unmatched junction nucleotides: 3. CDR3 sequence (DNA): TGTGCCAGCAGCCAAGGGACAGGGAGGGAGACCCAGTACTTC. It is translated as CASSQGTGRETQYF.

V and J are TRBV11-2 and TRBJ2-7; D is uncertain. There are 14 residues in the CDR3. The germline gives CDR1 SGHAT, CDR2 FQNNGV. Trimming removed 5 bases from V and 0 bases from J, with 11 bases in between. The DNA of the CDR3 is TGTGCCAGCAGCCCCCCGCCTGACTCCTACGAGCAGTACTTC. This sequence encodes CASSPPPDSYEQYF.

This chain joins TRBV5-1 and TRBJ2-7; no firm D call. This CDR3 region has 15 residues. The germline V gene has CDR1 SGHRS and CDR2 YFSETQ. V gave up 4 bases and J gave up 1 base, with 15 bases separating them. The CDR3 DNA follows: TGCGCCAGCAGCGGACGTTCTCTCAATTCCTACGAGCAGTACTTC. Amino acids: CASSGRSLNSYEQYF.